The 8 T cell receptor beta chains reported below all come from one sample, sequenced in a study of blood T cell repertoires in COVID-19. The method was immunoSEQ multiplex PCR; TCRdb's version includes in-frame clones alone and lacks a portion of them. The sample has more than 300,000 clones, around 86% seen once; the top ten hold around 1.5%. Sequenced: peripheral blood. The receptors originated from a woman in her fifties or sixties with acute or convalescent COVID-19.

This chain links TRBV7-6 with TRBJ1-3; the D gene is possibly TRBD1 (5 bases). The CDR3 runs 13 residues. CDR1 and CDR2 from the germline V gene are SGHVS and FNYEAQ. Between the trimmed V and J ends, which lost 1 base and 7 bases, there was a span of 8 bases. The CDR3 nucleotides are TGTGCCAGCAGCTTAGGACAGATTAACACCATATATTTT. Its translation: CASSLGQINTIYF.

The chain combines TRBV9 with TRBJ2-1; 9 bases align to TRBD1. CDR3 length: 16 amino acids. Unmatched junction bases numbered 4, after V lost 1 base and J lost 2 bases. The germline V gene encodes CDR1 SGDLS and CDR2 YYNGEE. CDR3 sequence reads: CASSVSGQGTYNEQFF. In DNA form, the CDR3 reads TGTGCCAGCAGCGTATCAGGACAGGGGACCTACAATGAGCAGTTCTTC.

The chain carries TRBV28 and TRBJ2-7; maybe TRBD1 (6 bases). The CDR3 spans 15 residues. CDR1 and CDR2 (germline): MDHEN, SYDVKM. The germline V and J ends were trimmed by 6 bases and 9 bases, with 24 bases remaining between them. CDR3 sequence reads: CASREITGNLYGQYF. The CDR3, as DNA: TGTGCCAGCAGGGAGATCACAGGGAACCTCTATGGGCAGTACTTC.

The V and J genes are TRBV24-1 and TRBJ2-3, with 15 bases aligning to TRBD2. The CDR3 contains 17 residues. With V trimmed by 8 bases and J by 2 bases, 7 bases remained unmatched. Looked up from germline, CDR1 is KGHDR and CDR2 is SFDVKD. In DNA form, the CDR3 reads TGTGCCACCACCTCCGGACTAGCGGGAGGGCCCACAGATACGCAGTATTTT. It codes for CATTSGLAGGPTDTQYF.

The chain carries TRBV24-1 and TRBJ2-2, with D possibly being TRBD2 (5 bases). CDR1 and CDR2 from the germline V gene are KGHDR and SFDVKD. The CDR3 extends over 16 amino acids. Deletions cut 1 base from V and 4 bases from J, with 12 bases between. The CDR3: CATSDLGSEGTGELFF. In nucleotides, the CDR3 is TGTGCCACCAGTGATTTAGGGTCAGAGGGCACCGGGGAGCTGTTTTTT.

This clone was detected only once. The gene calls are TRBV25-1 and TRBJ1-4; D call uncertain. V was clipped by 6 bases and J by 1 base, with 12 bases between them. CDR1 MGHDK and CDR2 SYGVNS come from the germline V gene. CDR3 length: 15 residues. CDR3 sequence: CASRGDPGTNEKLFF. CDR3 sequence (DNA): TGTGCCAGCAGGGGAGATCCGGGAACTAATGAAAAACTGTTTTTT. The complete variable domain, with remaining parts taken from reference TRBV25-1 and TRBJ1-4, reads EADIYQTPRYLVIGTGKKITLECSQTMGHDKMYWYQQDPGMELHLIHYSYGVNSTEKGDLSSESTVSRIRTEHFPLTLESARPSHTSQYLCASRGDPGTNEKLFFGSGTQLSVL.

The V and J genes are TRBV9 and TRBJ1-2; 8 nucleotides line up with TRBD1. The CDR3 totals 16 residues. V shed 0 bases, J shed 6 bases, and the junction held 10 bases outside the gene matches. The germline V gene encodes CDR1 SGDLS and CDR2 YYNGEE. The CDR3: CASSVEGQGGVNGYTF. CDR3 nucleotides: TGTGCCAGCAGCGTAGAAGGACAGGGAGGTGTCAATGGCTACACCTTC.

This clone showed up just once. The chain employs TRBV3-1 (or the pseudogene TRBV3-2) and TRBJ2-5; 10 bases agree with TRBD2. Germline V gives CDR1 LGHDT, CDR2 YNNKEL (reference sequence). J lost 1 base, V lost 2 bases, and 10 bases had no gene match. This CDR3 spans 18 amino acids. CDR3 loop: CASSQYLAGVEGQETQYF. The CDR3, as DNA: TGTGCCAGCAGCCAATACCTAGCGGGAGTCGAAGGCCAAGAGACCCAGTACTTC.